The clone carrying this T cell receptor (beta chain) was seen at least ten times. This sample stems from a study of T-cell reconstitution after alpha-beta-depleted transplantation in children. Unique molecular identifiers were used in preparing the TCRbeta library. MiXCR, applied by TCRdb to the PCR reads, yields one record per CDR3 protein. The data contain around 240,000 distinct CDR3 sequences, about 8.8% of them singletons. The TCR was taken from a human donor who donated a stem cell graft to a child with SCID. Sequences were derived from PBMCs from the stem cell graft donor, sampled from the stem cell graft.

The CDR3 nucleotides read TGTGCCAGCAGTGAACTAGCGGGGGCCACCGGGGAGCTGTTTTTT. Its translation is CASSELAGATGELFF. The chain employs TRBV6-1 and TRBJ2-2; 10 nucleotides line up with TRBD2. This CDR3 contains 15 residues. Germline CDR1 and CDR2: MNHNS and SASEGT. Trimming cost V 2 bases and J 4 bases; bases outside gene matches: 1.